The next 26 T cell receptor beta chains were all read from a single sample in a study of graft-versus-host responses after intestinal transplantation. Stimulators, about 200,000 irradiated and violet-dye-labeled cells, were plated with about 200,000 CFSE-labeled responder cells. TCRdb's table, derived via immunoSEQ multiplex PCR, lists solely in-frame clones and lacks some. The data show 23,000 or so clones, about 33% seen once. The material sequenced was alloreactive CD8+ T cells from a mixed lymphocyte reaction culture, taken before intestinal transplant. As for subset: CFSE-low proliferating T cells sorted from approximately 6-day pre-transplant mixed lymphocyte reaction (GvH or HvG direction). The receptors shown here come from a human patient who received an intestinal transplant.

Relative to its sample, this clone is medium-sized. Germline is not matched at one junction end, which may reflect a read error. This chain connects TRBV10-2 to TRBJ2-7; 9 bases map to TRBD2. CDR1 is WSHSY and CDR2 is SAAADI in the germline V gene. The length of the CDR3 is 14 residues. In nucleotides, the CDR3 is TGCGCCACCAGTTGGGGCGGGGGGGCCTACGAGCAGTACTTC. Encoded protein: CATSWGGGAYEQYF.

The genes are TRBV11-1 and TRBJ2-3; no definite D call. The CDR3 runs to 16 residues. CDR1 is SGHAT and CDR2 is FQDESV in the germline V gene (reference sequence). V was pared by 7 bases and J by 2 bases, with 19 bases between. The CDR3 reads CASNTFGRENTDTQYF. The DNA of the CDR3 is TGTGCCAGCAACACATTCGGAAGGGAAAACACAGATACGCAGTATTTT. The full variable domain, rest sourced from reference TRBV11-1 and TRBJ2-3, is EAEVAQSPRYKITEKSQAVAFWCDPISGHATLYWYRQILGQGPELLVQFQDESVVDDSQLPKDRFSAERLKGVDSTLKIQPAELGDSAMYLCASNTFGRENTDTQYFGPGTRLTVL.

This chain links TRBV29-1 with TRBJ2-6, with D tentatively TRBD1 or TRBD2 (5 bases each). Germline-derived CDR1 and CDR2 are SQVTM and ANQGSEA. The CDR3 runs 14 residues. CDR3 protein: CGSTGGSGANVLTF. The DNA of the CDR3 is TGCGGATCAACAGGAGGCTCTGGGGCCAACGTCCTGACTTTC.

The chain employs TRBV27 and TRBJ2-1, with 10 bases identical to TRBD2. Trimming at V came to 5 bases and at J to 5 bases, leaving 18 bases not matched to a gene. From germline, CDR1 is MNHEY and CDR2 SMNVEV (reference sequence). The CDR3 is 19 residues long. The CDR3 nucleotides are TGTGCCAGCAGTCCTAGTTCTAGCGGGAGACAACGAACACACAATGAGCAGTTCTTC. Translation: CASSPSSSGRQRTHNEQFF.

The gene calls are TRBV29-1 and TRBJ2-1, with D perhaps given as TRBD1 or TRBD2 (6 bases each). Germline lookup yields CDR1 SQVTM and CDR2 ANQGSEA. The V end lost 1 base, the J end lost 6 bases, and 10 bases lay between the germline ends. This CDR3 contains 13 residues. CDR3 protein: CSVEGGARNEQFF. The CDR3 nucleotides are TGCAGCGTTGAAGGGGGGGCTCGCAATGAGCAGTTCTTC.

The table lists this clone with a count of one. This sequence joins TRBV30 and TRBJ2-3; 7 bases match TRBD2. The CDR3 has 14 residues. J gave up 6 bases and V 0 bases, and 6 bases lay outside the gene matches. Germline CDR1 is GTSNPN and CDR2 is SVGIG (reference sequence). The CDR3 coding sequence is TGTGCCTGGAGTGTACATAGCGGGTTTGATACGCAGTATTTT. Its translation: CAWSVHSGFDTQYF.

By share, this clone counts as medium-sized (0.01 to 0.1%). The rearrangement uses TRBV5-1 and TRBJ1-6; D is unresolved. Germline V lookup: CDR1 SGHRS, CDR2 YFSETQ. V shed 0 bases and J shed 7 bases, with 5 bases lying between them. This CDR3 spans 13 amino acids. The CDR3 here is CASSLDANSPLHF. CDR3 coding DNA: TGCGCCAGCAGCTTGGATGCAAATTCACCCCTCCACTTT.

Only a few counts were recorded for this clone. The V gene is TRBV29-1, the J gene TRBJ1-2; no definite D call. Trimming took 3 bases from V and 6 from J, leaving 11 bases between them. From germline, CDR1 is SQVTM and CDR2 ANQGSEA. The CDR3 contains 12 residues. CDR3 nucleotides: TGCAGCGTTGAGCCCAGTGGCCATGGCTACACCTTC. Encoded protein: CSVEPSGHGYTF.

In nucleotides, the CDR3 is TGTGCCACTGACTTAACGACAGGGGAGGACTACGAGCAGTACTTC. Amino acids: CATDLTTGEDYEQYF. The chain recombines TRBV10-3 with TRBJ2-7, with 8 bases fitting TRBD1. The germline V gene encodes CDR1 ENHRY and CDR2 SYGVKD. There are 15 residues in the CDR3. V lost 10 bases, J lost 3 bases, and 14 bases stayed unmatched.

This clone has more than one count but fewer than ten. CDR3 residues: CASSVGGNPSYEQYF. DNA of the CDR3: TGTGCCAGCAGCGTCGGAGGGAACCCCTCCTACGAGCAGTACTTC. V is TRBV9 and J is TRBJ2-7; a possible D gene is TRBD2 (6 bases). The germline V and J ends were trimmed by 2 bases and 0 bases, with 12 bases remaining between them. Per the germline V gene, CDR1 is SGDLS and CDR2 is YYNGEE. The CDR3 runs to 15 residues.

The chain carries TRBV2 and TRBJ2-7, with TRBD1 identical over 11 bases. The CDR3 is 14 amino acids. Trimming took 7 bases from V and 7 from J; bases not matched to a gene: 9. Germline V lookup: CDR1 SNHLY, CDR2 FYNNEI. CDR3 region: CASTTGTGGSEQYF. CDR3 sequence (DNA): TGTGCCAGCACCACCGGGACAGGGGGGAGTGAGCAGTACTTC.

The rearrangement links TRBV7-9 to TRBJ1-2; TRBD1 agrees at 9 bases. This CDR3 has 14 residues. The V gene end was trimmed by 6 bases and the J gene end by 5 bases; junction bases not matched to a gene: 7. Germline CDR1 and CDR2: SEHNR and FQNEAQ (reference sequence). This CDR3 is CASRQTGTGYGYTF. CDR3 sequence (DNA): TGTGCCAGCAGACAAACCGGGACAGGGTATGGCTACACCTTC.

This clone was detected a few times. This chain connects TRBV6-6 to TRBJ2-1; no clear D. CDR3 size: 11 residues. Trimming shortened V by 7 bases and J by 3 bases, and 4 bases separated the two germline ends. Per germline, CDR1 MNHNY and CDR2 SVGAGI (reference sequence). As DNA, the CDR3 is TGTGCCAGCACCGGCTACAATGAGCAGTTCTTC. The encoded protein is CASTGYNEQFF.

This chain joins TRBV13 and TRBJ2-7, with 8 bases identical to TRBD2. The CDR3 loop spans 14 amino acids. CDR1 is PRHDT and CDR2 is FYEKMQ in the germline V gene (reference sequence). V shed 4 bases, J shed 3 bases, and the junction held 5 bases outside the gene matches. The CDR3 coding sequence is TGTGCCAGCAGCTATAGCGGGGTAAACTACGAGCAGTACTTC. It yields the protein CASSYSGVNYEQYF.

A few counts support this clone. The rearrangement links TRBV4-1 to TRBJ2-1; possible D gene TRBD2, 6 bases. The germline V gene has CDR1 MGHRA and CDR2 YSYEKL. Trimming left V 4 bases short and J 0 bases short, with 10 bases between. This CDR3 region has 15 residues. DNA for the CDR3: TGCGCCAGCAGCCGAGTTAGCGGCTCCTACAATGAGCAGTTCTTC. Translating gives CASSRVSGSYNEQFF.

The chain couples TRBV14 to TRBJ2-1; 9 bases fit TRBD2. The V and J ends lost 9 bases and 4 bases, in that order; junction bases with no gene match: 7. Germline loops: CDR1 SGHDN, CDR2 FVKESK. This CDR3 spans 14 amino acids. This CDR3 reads CASSAGGVYNEQFF. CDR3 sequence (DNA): TGTGCCAGTTCAGCGGGAGGCGTTTACAATGAGCAGTTCTTC.

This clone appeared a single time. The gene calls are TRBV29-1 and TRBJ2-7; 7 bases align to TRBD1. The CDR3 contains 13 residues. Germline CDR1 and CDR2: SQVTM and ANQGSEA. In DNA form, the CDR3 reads TGCAGTATCACCGGGACAGAGTCCTACGAGCAGTACTTC. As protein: CSITGTESYEQYF.

CDR3 loop: CASSSVGGETQYF. For the CDR3, the DNA is TGTGCCAGCAGCTCAGTAGGGGGGGAGACCCAGTACTTC. The V gene is TRBV9, the J gene TRBJ2-5, with D perhaps assigned TRBD1 or TRBD2 (6 bases each). V was clipped by 4 bases and J by 5 bases, with 12 bases between them. CDR3 length: 13 residues. The germline gives CDR1 SGDLS, CDR2 YYNGEE.

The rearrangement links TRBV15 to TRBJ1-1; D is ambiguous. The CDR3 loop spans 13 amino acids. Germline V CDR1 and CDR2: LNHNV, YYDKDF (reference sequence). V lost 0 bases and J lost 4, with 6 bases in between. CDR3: CATSRDLVTEAFF. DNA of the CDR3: TGTGCCACCAGCAGAGATTTAGTCACTGAAGCTTTCTTT.

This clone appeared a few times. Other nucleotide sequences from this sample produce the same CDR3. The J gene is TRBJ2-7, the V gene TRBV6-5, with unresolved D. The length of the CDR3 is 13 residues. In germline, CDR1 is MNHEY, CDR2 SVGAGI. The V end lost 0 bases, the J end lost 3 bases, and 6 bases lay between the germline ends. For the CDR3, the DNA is TGTGCCAGCAGTTACTCGATCGGCTACGAGCAGTACTTC. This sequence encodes CASSYSIGYEQYF.

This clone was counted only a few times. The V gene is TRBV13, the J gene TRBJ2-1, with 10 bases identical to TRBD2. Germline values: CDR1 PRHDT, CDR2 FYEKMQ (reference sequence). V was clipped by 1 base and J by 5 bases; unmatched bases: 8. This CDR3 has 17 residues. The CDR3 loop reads CASSLEGFTSGDNEQFF. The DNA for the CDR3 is TGTGCCAGCAGCTTAGAAGGCTTCACTAGCGGGGACAATGAGCAGTTCTTC.

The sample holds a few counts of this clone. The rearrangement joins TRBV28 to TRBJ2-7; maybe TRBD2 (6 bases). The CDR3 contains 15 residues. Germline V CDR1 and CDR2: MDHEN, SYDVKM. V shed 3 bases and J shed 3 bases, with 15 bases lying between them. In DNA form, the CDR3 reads TGTGCCAGCAGTTTTGTGTGGAATAGCGGCTACGAGCAGTACTTC. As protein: CASSFVWNSGYEQYF.

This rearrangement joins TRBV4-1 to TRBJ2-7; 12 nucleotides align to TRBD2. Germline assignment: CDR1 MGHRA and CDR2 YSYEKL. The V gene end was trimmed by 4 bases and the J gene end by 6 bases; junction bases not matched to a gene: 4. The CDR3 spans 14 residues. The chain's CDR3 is CASSLGLAGTEQYF. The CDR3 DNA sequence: TGCGCCAGCAGCCTCGGACTAGCGGGAACCGAGCAGTACTTC.

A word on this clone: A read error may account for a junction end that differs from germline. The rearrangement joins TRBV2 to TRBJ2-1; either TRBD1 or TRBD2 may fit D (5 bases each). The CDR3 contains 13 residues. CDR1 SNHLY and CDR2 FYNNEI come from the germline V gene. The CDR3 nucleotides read TGTGCCAGCAGCTTAGGGGATGCGAGAGGGCCGGTCTTC. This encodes CASSLGDARGPVF.

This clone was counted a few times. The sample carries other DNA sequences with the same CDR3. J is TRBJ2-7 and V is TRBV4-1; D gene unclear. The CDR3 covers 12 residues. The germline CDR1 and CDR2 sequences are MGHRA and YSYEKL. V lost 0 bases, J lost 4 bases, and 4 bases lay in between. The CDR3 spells CASSQDGYEQYF. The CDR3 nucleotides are TGCGCCAGCAGCCAAGATGGTTACGAGCAGTACTTC.

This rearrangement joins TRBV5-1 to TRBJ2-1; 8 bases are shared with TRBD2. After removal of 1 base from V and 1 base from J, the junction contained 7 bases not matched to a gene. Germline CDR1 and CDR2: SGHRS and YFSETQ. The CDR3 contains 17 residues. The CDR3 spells CASSLPPGGGSYNEQFF. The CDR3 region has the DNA TGCGCCAGCAGCTTGCCTCCCGGGGGGGGGTCCTACAATGAGCAGTTCTTC.